This T cell receptor (beta chain) was sequenced during a study of blood T cell repertoires in COVID-19. Whole-study context: Samples representing acute and convalescent COVID-19 were sourced from the United States, Italy and Spain.

Per the authors' pipeline: Estimation of nucleated cell counts relied on the amplification of reference gene primers. TCRdb keeps only in-frame clones here, not all; method: immunoSEQ multiplex PCR. Clone size and V and J calls were adopted from that table, with D and trimming inferred from the DNA. The sample has over 35,000 clones; roughly 88% are singletons. The CDR3 is made up of 14 amino acids. J lost 3 bases, V lost 6 bases, and 4 bases had no gene match. The germline gives CDR1 SEHNR, CDR2 FQNEAQ (reference sequence). The receptor's source is a human donor in a cohort sampled during active COVID-19. Sequenced input: peripheral blood. This chain links TRBV7-9 with TRBJ2-7; 11 bases align to TRBD2. The CDR3 DNA follows: TGTGCCAGCAGTTCTAGCGGGGGGAGCTACGAGCAGTACTTC. Its translation: CASSSSGGSYEQYF.